One and the same sample provided the 22 T cell receptor beta chains below, sequenced in a study of Ad26.COV2.S vaccination and SARS-CoV-2 variants. Here immunoSEQ multiplex PCR was the method, and the copy in TCRdb shows in-frame clones only, minus some. The sample yields 250,000 to 300,000 clones, over 75% seen once. Noted treatment: 19 received Ad26.COV2.S at low or high dose, single or two shots; several received placebo; per-sample allocation not given. Collection of samples fell on day 63 after the first vaccine or placebo injection. The sequenced sample was peripheral blood, obtained in a trial of Ad26.COV2.S vaccine versus placebo. The receptors stem from a person between 18 and 65 years old who received the Ad26.COV2.S COVID-19 vaccine or a placebo.

The chain couples TRBV27 to TRBJ1-5; possible D gene TRBD1, 6 bases. Germline CDR1 is MNHEY and CDR2 is SMNVEV (reference sequence). The CDR3 covers 15 residues. V was clipped by 2 bases and J by 3 bases, with 11 bases between them. In DNA, the CDR3 is TGTGCCAGCAGTTTACCCCGACAGGCCAATCAGCCCCAGCATTTT. Amino acid sequence: CASSLPRQANQPQHF.

The chain couples TRBV13 to TRBJ2-7; weak D call: TRBD2 (5 bases). The germline V gene encodes CDR1 PRHDT and CDR2 FYEKMQ (reference sequence). The V and J ends lost 2 bases and 3 bases respectively, with 14 bases between them. There are 15 residues in the CDR3. In nucleotides, the CDR3 is TGTGCCAGCAGCTTAAGACTAAATTTCCACTACGAGCAGTACTTC. Amino acid sequence: CASSLRLNFHYEQYF.

The chain has TRBV11-3 and TRBJ1-1; no clear D gene. V lost 6 bases and J 4 bases, leaving 12 bases between the germline ends. Germline CDR1 is SGHNT and CDR2 is YENEEA. The CDR3 is 13 residues long. CDR3 loop: CASSQGSGTEAFF. Here the CDR3 DNA reads TGTGCCAGCAGTCAAGGGTCGGGCACTGAAGCTTTCTTT.

The chain couples TRBV30 to TRBJ1-3; D uncertain. Germline V gene sequence: CDR1 GTSNPN, CDR2 SVGIG (reference sequence). The CDR3 has 12 residues. V was shortened by 2 bases and J by 4 bases, with 6 bases between the two germline ends. The CDR3 region is CAWSRPGNTIYF. The CDR3 coding sequence is TGTGCCTGGAGTCGACCCGGAAACACCATATATTTT.

This chain connects TRBV7-2 to TRBJ2-7, with TRBD1 matching over 9 bases. The CDR3 is 14 amino acids. Germline CDR1 SGHTA, CDR2 FQGNSA. Germline trimming cut 5 bases from V and 4 bases from J; bases unmatched to any gene: 6. As DNA, the CDR3 is TGTGCCAGCAGCCATGGGACAGGGTTTTACGAGCAGTACTTC. Protein product: CASSHGTGFYEQYF.

The chain uses TRBV28 and TRBJ1-1; D remains unclear. CDR1 is MDHEN and CDR2 is SYDVKM in the germline V gene. This CDR3 region has 13 residues. V dropped 2 bases and J dropped 1 base, with 5 bases sitting between them. The CDR3 sequence: CASSLRGNTEAFF. The CDR3 nucleotides read TGTGCCAGCAGTTTACGAGGGAACACTGAAGCTTTCTTT.

CDR3 protein: CASALTGDTEAFF. CDR3 DNA: TGTGCTAGTGCCCTGACAGGGGACACTGAAGCTTTCTTT. This chain joins TRBV12-5 and TRBJ1-1; the match to TRBD1 covers 8 bases. After removal of 7 bases from V and 3 bases from J, the junction contained 4 bases not matched to a gene. The CDR3 has 13 amino acids. Germline-derived CDR1 and CDR2 are LGHNT and FRNRAP.

This chain links TRBV9 with TRBJ2-3; 7 nucleotides match TRBD2. The CDR3 runs 16 residues. The germline gives CDR1 SGDLS, CDR2 YYNGEE. Unmatched junction bases numbered 11, after V lost 3 bases and J lost 4 bases. As DNA, the CDR3 is TGTGCCAGCAGCGCCCTCGGGGACTATGGGGCAGATACGCAGTATTTT. Translated, it gives CASSALGDYGADTQYF.

The CDR3: CASSQDRDYNEQFF. CDR3 nucleotides: TGTGCCAGCAGCCAAGACCGGGACTACAATGAGCAGTTCTTC. V gene TRBV14 combines with J gene TRBJ2-1, with D perhaps TRBD2 (5 bases). Trimming removed 0 bases from V and 3 bases from J, with 6 bases in between. There are 14 residues in the CDR3. Germline V gene data show CDR1 as SGHDN and CDR2 as FVKESK.

The V gene is TRBV18, the J gene TRBJ2-3, with 9 bases matching TRBD1. Trimming removed 6 bases from V and 0 bases from J; junction bases left unmatched: 7. Germline CDR1 is KGHSH and CDR2 is LQKENI. This CDR3 region has 16 residues. The DNA for the CDR3 is TGTGCCAGCTCTCCCAGAGGGACAGGGAGCACAGATACGCAGTATTTT. Translating gives CASSPRGTGSTDTQYF.

The chain recombines TRBV29-1 with TRBJ1-2; tentative D call: TRBD1 (6 bases). The CDR3 sequence is 12 residues long. Germline lookup yields CDR1 SQVTM and CDR2 ANQGSEA. Trimming took off 2 bases at V and 7 bases at J, with 11 bases between the two ends. The DNA for the CDR3 is TGCAGCGTTGAAAGAACAGGGACTGGCTACACCTTC. Protein sequence: CSVERTGTGYTF.

The chain employs TRBV6-1 and TRBJ1-4, with D perhaps TRBD1 (6 bases). Germline V lookup: CDR1 MNHNS, CDR2 SASEGT. The V and J ends lost 2 bases and 8 bases respectively, with 15 bases between them. CDR3 length equals 15 residues. CDR3 residues: CASSEYGGVGEKLFF. In nucleotides, the CDR3 is TGTGCCAGCAGTGAATATGGGGGCGTAGGCGAAAAACTGTTTTTT.

The gene calls are TRBV20-1 and TRBJ2-5; 9 nucleotides line up with TRBD2. CDR1 and CDR2 (germline): DFQATT, SNEGSKA (reference sequence). Trimming removed 3 bases from V and 9 bases from J; junction bases left unmatched: 5. CDR3 length: 12 residues. The CDR3 region has the DNA TGCAGTGCTAGTCTGGCGGGGGGGGCCCAGTACTTC. This encodes CSASLAGGAQYF.

In this sample, this clone turned up a few times. The chain joins TRBV28 to TRBJ1-2, with a tentative D call TRBD1 (5 bases). The CDR3 loop spans 12 amino acids. Germline V gene data show CDR1 as MDHEN and CDR2 as SYDVKM. Trimming cost V 8 bases and J 3 bases, with 10 bases left between them. The chain's CDR3 is CASGTFYYGYTF. The CDR3 DNA reads TGTGCCAGCGGGACTTTCTACTATGGCTACACCTTC.

The chain carries TRBV29-1 and TRBJ2-1; 8 bases align to TRBD1. CDR3 length: 18 residues. V was pared by 3 bases and J by 10 bases, with 23 bases of the junction left unmatched. The V gene's germline CDR1 is SQVTM and CDR2 ANQGSEA. The CDR3 sequence: CSVEAGGALPGWELEQFF. The CDR3 nucleotides read TGCAGCGTTGAGGCAGGGGGCGCCCTGCCGGGATGGGAGTTGGAGCAGTTCTTC.

This clone was detected only once. Other DNA variants within this sample encode the same CDR3. The CDR3 DNA is TGCGCCAGCAGCCCCAGGGAGAACACTGAAGCTTTCTTT. Its protein product is CASSPRENTEAFF. The gene calls are TRBV5-1 and TRBJ1-1, with D possibly TRBD1 on 5 matching bases. There are 13 residues in the CDR3. V lost 4 bases and J 1 base, leaving 8 bases between the germline ends. CDR1 and CDR2 (germline): SGHRS, YFSETQ.

V is TRBV6-1 and J is TRBJ1-2; D unresolved. The CDR3 totals 15 residues. From germline, CDR1 is MNHNS and CDR2 SASEGT. Trimming removed 2 bases from V and 2 bases from J, with 12 bases in between. DNA of the CDR3: TGTGCCAGCAGTGAATCCCTGGCGTTGAACTATGGCTACACCTTC. This codes for CASSESLALNYGYTF.

This chain connects TRBV6-2 or TRBV6-3 to TRBJ1-2, with D possibly matching TRBD1 (5 bases). Trimming left V 0 bases short and J 8 bases short, with 10 bases between. The germline V gene encodes CDR1 MNHEY and CDR2 SVGEGT. This CDR3 has 13 residues. The chain's CDR3 is CASSYSKQVGYTF. The CDR3, as DNA: TGTGCCAGCAGTTACTCGAAACAGGTGGGCTACACCTTC.

The chain uses TRBV7-3 and TRBJ2-5; perhaps TRBD2 as D (6 bases). Germline V CDR1 and CDR2: SGHTA, FQGTGA. V lost 3 bases and J 2 bases, leaving 10 bases between the germline ends. The CDR3 loop spans 14 amino acids. The CDR3 DNA is TGTGCCAGCAGCTTTGGGAGCGGGCAAGAGACCCAGTACTTC. Protein sequence: CASSFGSGQETQYF.

The CDR3 is CASSSSRGFRETQYF. Written as DNA, the CDR3 is TGCGCCAGCAGCTCCTCGAGGGGATTTCGGGAGACCCAGTACTTC. J is TRBJ2-5 and V is TRBV5-1, with D perhaps assigned TRBD1 or TRBD2 (5 bases each). Between the trimmed V and J ends, which lost 3 bases and 5 bases, there was a span of 17 bases. From germline, CDR1 is SGHRS and CDR2 YFSETQ. The length of the CDR3 is 15 residues.

The rearrangement joins TRBV5-1 to TRBJ1-2, with 8 bases fitting TRBD1. The CDR3 covers 14 residues. The germline V gene encodes CDR1 SGHRS and CDR2 YFSETQ. The ends lost 4 bases at V and 8 bases at J; junction bases unmatched: 10. The CDR3: CASSGDQGAYGYTF. CDR3 in DNA: TGCGCCAGCAGCGGAGATCAGGGGGCTTACGGCTACACCTTC.

Written as DNA, the CDR3 is TGCGCCAGCAGCCAATCGTTTACAGGGGAGACTGAAGCTTTCTTT. Its protein product is CASSQSFTGETEAFF. The chain joins TRBV4-1 to TRBJ1-1; the match to TRBD1 covers 7 bases. V shed 2 bases and J 5 bases; nucleotides not matched to a gene: 8. This CDR3 contains 15 residues. The germline V gene encodes CDR1 MGHRA and CDR2 YSYEKL.